This T cell receptor (beta chain) was recorded in a study of T cells after posttransplantation cyclophosphamide. Sequencing was performed with immunoSEQ multiplex PCR; in TCRdb, only in-frame clones are kept and a portion is missing. The sample shows under 50,000 clones, none of them appearing just once. The length of the CDR3 is 18 residues. Germline V gene data show CDR1 as SGHTA and CDR2 as FQGNSA. J lost 1 base, V lost 1 base, and 9 bases had no gene match. This clone was detected ten times or more. Sequenced material: PBMCs. The sequence derives from a woman in her forties or fifties in good health and a related stem cell transplant donor. The chain couples TRBV7-2 to TRBJ1-3, with TRBD1 identical over 8 bases. CDR3 nucleotides: TGTGCCAGCAGCTTAGGGCCAATACAGGGGGGATCTGGAAACACCATATATTTT. It yields the protein CASSLGPIQGGSGNTIYF.